This entry lists 4 T cell receptor beta chains sequenced from one sample in a study of blood T cell repertoires in COVID-19. Some clones are missing from TCRdb's copy, which holds only in-frame ones; the method was immunoSEQ multiplex PCR. Of 180,000 or so clones listed, roughly 83% are singletons. What was sequenced was PBMCs or T cells enriched from blood (not recorded which). These receptors were taken from a woman aged 25 to 39 who had recovered from COVID-19.

CDR3 DNA sequence: TGTGCCAGCAGCCACAGCTCCGGGACAGCAAAGAAGAGATCAGAGACCCAGTACTTC. Amino acid sequence: CASSHSSGTAKKRSETQYF. V gene TRBV3-1 (or the pseudogene TRBV3-2) combines with J gene TRBJ2-5; TRBD1 aligns across 7 bases. The V and J ends lost 3 bases and 4 bases, in that order; junction bases with no gene match: 20. The CDR3 has 19 residues. The germline V gene encodes CDR1 LGHDT and CDR2 YNNKEL (reference sequence).

This clone was seen a few times. The V call is TRBV29-1, the J call TRBJ2-7, with no clear D. The ends were cut back, 0 bases at V and 8 bases at J, with 8 bases in the middle. The CDR3 length is 11 residues. Germline assignment: CDR1 SQVTM and CDR2 ANQGSEA. CDR3: CSVEEASKQYF. CDR3 nucleotides: TGCAGCGTTGAAGAGGCCTCGAAGCAGTACTTC.

J is TRBJ2-7 and V is TRBV4-1; the D gene is possibly TRBD1 (5 bases). The CDR3 consists of 15 residues. V lost 6 bases and J 2 bases, leaving 17 bases between the germline ends. Germline CDR1 is MGHRA and CDR2 is YSYEKL. The CDR3 loop is CASSALPGKTYEQYF. DNA for the CDR3: TGCGCCAGCAGTGCTCTCCCAGGGAAAACCTACGAGCAGTACTTC.

J is TRBJ2-1 and V is TRBV7-2; 10 bases fit TRBD2. In germline, CDR1 is SGHTA, CDR2 FQGNSA. After removal of 5 bases from V and 4 bases from J, the junction contained 8 bases not matched to a gene. The CDR3 is 16 residues long. This CDR3 is CASSRSGLASYNEQFF. DNA for the CDR3: TGTGCCAGCAGCCGCTCGGGACTAGCGTCGTACAATGAGCAGTTCTTC.